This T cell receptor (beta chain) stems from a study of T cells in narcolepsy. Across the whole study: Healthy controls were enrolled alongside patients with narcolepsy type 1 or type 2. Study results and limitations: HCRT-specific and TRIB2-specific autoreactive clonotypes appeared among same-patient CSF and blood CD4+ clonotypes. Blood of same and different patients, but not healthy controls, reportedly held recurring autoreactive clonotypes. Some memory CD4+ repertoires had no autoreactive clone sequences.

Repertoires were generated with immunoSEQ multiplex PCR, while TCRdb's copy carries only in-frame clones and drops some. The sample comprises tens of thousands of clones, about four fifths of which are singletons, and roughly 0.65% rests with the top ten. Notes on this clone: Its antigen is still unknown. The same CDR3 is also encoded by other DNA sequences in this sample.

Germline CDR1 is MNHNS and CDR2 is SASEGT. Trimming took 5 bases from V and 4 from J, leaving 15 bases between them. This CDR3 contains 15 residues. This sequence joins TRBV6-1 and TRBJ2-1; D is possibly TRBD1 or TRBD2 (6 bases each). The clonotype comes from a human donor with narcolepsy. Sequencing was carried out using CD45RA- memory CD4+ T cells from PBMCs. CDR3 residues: CASSPTPGAYNEQFF. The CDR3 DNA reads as TGTGCCAGCAGTCCCACCCCGGGGGCGTACAATGAGCAGTTCTTC.